Following are 13 T cell receptor beta chains from one sample sequenced in a study of cytomegalovirus exposure and HLA in healthy donors. The PCR made use of 60 Vbeta and 13 Jbeta primers. Using immunoSEQ multiplex PCR, the repertoire was profiled, and TCRdb retains in-frame clones only, with some absent. Reported are around 46,000 clones; the ten largest clones contain roughly 1%. Sample: PBMCs. The receptors were sampled from a middle-aged woman in good health and CMV-seronegative.

The chain carries TRBV28 and TRBJ2-1; 7 positions match TRBD2. From germline, CDR1 is MDHEN and CDR2 SYDVKM. The trim removed 8 bases at V and 2 bases at J, leaving 12 bases unmatched. The CDR3 length is 16 residues. CDR3 loop: CASYKMRGITYNEQFF. CDR3 in DNA: TGTGCCAGCTATAAAATGCGGGGGATCACCTACAATGAGCAGTTCTTC.

A word on this clone: In the same sample, other DNA sequences code for this CDR3. The chain joins TRBV30 to TRBJ1-2, with D hard to call. The germline CDR1 and CDR2 sequences are GTSNPN and SVGIG (reference sequence). Between the trimmed V and J ends, which lost 2 bases and 8 bases, there was a span of 9 bases. The CDR3 extends over 11 amino acids. CDR3 DNA sequence: TGTGCCTGGAGTTGGGAGGGCGGCTACACCTTC. Translation gives CAWSWEGGYTF.

This rearrangement joins TRBV27 to TRBJ2-7, with 10 positions matching TRBD2. The ends lost 3 bases at V and 4 bases at J; junction bases unmatched: 6. Looked up from germline, CDR1 is MNHEY and CDR2 is SMNVEV (reference sequence). This CDR3 has 15 residues. DNA of the CDR3: TGTGCCAGCAGTTTTCAAGCGGGAGGGCCGTACGAGCAGTACTTC. Protein: CASSFQAGGPYEQYF.

The V and J genes are TRBV4-3 and TRBJ2-2; D might be TRBD1 (6 bases). The germline V gene has CDR1 LGHNA and CDR2 YSLEER. The V end lost 4 bases, the J end lost 2 bases, and 14 bases lay between the germline ends. CDR3 length equals 16 residues. The DNA for the CDR3 is TGCGCCAGCAGCCTGGGGGCAGGACTTAACACCGGGGAGCTGTTTTTT. This gives the protein CASSLGAGLNTGELFF.

J is TRBJ2-3 and V is TRBV23-1, with D possibly TRBD2 on 5 matching bases. TRBV23-1 is marked as an open reading frame, function uncertain. This CDR3 comprises 17 residues. V lost 3 bases, J lost 1 base, and 17 bases lay in between. Here the CDR3 DNA reads TGCGCCAGCAGTCAGCCTCAGACTACTCCCTGCACAGATACGCAGTATTTT. Translating it yields CASSQPQTTPCTDTQYF.

V gene TRBV30 combines with J gene TRBJ1-6, with a weak D call TRBD1 (5 bases). Germline V gives CDR1 GTSNPN, CDR2 SVGIG (reference sequence). This CDR3 comprises 12 residues. Trimming left V 3 bases short and J 10 bases short, with 10 bases between. The CDR3 DNA reads TGTGCCTGGAGCGCAGGGATCTCACCCCTCCACTTT. This gives the protein CAWSAGISPLHF.

The V and J genes are TRBV4-1 and TRBJ2-7; TRBD1 is a possible D gene (6 bases). Germline values: CDR1 MGHRA, CDR2 YSYEKL. The CDR3 contains 15 residues. V was cut by 0 bases and J by 3 bases, with 12 bases left in between. The CDR3 here is CASSQEGNRVYEQYF. The CDR3 DNA sequence: TGCGCCAGCAGCCAAGAGGGTAACAGGGTCTACGAGCAGTACTTC.

V gene TRBV7-2 combines with J gene TRBJ2-7; tentative D call: TRBD2 (6 bases). The CDR3 is made up of 15 amino acids. Trimming cost V 5 bases and J 6 bases, with 20 bases left between them. Germline V gene lookup returns CDR1 SGHTA and CDR2 FQGNSA. The chain's CDR3 is CASSPEGSRLAEQYF. DNA for the CDR3: TGTGCCAGCAGCCCGGAGGGGAGTAGACTCGCCGAGCAGTACTTC.

The chain is built from TRBV27 and TRBJ1-6, with 8 bases identical to TRBD1. The CDR3 loop spans 17 amino acids. V lost 0 bases and J lost 5; bases outside the gene matches: 6. CDR1 is MNHEY, CDR2 SMNVEV, per germline (reference sequence). The DNA for the CDR3 is TGTGCCAGCAGTTTATCCCCAGGGGGCCTTAATAATTCACCCCTCCACTTT. Translating gives CASSLSPGGLNNSPLHF.

The V gene is TRBV6-1, the J gene TRBJ1-2; D is perhaps TRBD1 (5 bases). This CDR3 has 18 amino acids. The V end was cut by 0 bases, the J end by 0 bases, with 17 bases between. Germline loops: CDR1 MNHNS, CDR2 SASEGT. CDR3 coding DNA: TGTGCCAGCAGTGAAGCGCAGGGATCTTACTCAGCTAACTATGGCTACACCTTC. This gives the protein CASSEAQGSYSANYGYTF.

The chain joins TRBV28 to TRBJ1-3; 9 bases are a match to TRBD1. The trim removed 5 bases at V and 1 base at J, leaving 3 bases unmatched. Germline loops: CDR1 MDHEN, CDR2 SYDVKM. This CDR3 is 15 amino acids long. CDR3 sequence: CASSGTGFSGNTIYF. As DNA, the CDR3 is TGTGCCAGCAGTGGGACAGGGTTTTCTGGAAACACCATATATTTT.

This rearrangement joins TRBV4-1 to TRBJ2-1; D may be TRBD1 (5 bases). The CDR3 is 16 residues long. Germline V gene data show CDR1 as MGHRA and CDR2 as YSYEKL. Trimming took off 0 bases at V and 2 bases at J, with 11 bases between the two ends. The CDR3 DNA reads TGCGCCAGCAGCCAAGATCCCCCAGGGCCCTACAATGAGCAGTTCTTC. This translates into CASSQDPPGPYNEQFF.

This CDR3 reads CASSKGTAVYGYTF. For the CDR3, the DNA is TGTGCCAGCAGTAAAGGGACAGCTGTCTATGGCTACACCTTC. The genes are TRBV6-5 and TRBJ1-2, with TRBD1 matching over 7 bases. CDR3 length: 14 residues. The germline CDR1 and CDR2 sequences are MNHEY and SVGAGI. V lost 5 bases to trimming and J lost 4 bases; unmatched junction nucleotides: 7.